This is a list of T cell receptor beta chains from one sample in a study of blood T cell repertoires in COVID-19. Sequenced by immunoSEQ multiplex PCR; TCRdb stores in-frame clones only, minus some. The sample includes about 270,000 clones, around 91% seen only once; the top ten take 2.4%. Sequenced input: PBMCs or T cells enriched from blood (not recorded which). These receptors originate from a woman between 18 and 29 years old who had recovered from COVID-19. Both conserved end residues are part of each CDR3. D genes are given only for firm matches. Rows may omit the clone size; those that give it use once, few, many or a size class.

d_gene: .; v_gene: TRBV30; abundance: few; j_gene: TRBJ1-6; CDR3aa: CAGGGQGNSPLHF; CDR3nt: TGTGCCGGGGGGGGCCAGGGGAATTCACCCCTCCACTTT
d_gene: TRBD1; v_gene: TRBV5-1; abundance: few; j_gene: TRBJ2-3; CDR3aa: CASSWDSYTDTQYF; CDR3nt: TGCGCCAGCAGCTGGGACAGTTACACAGATACGCAGTATTTT
d_gene: .; v_gene: TRBV12-3/TRBV12-4; abundance: .; j_gene: TRBJ1-3; CDR3aa: CASSFSGGNTIYF; CDR3nt: TGTGCCAGCAGTTTCTCCGGGGGAAACACCATATATTTT
d_gene: TRBD1; v_gene: TRBV12-5; abundance: .; j_gene: TRBJ1-2; CDR3aa: CASGRTGGAGGYTF; CDR3nt: TGTGCTAGTGGTAGGACAGGGGGCGCGGGTGGCTACACCTTC
d_gene: .; v_gene: TRBV6-2/TRBV6-3; abundance: .; j_gene: TRBJ2-4; CDR3aa: CASSYSSGTPLAKNIQYF; CDR3nt: TGTGCCAGCAGTTACTCGAGTGGGACTCCTTTAGCCAAAAACATTCAGTACTTC
d_gene: .; v_gene: TRBV7-9; abundance: .; j_gene: TRBJ1-1; CDR3aa: CASSFQALNTEAFF; CDR3nt: TGTGCCAGCAGCTTCCAGGCCCTGAACACTGAAGCTTTCTTT
d_gene: .; v_gene: TRBV3-1/TRBV3-2; abundance: .; j_gene: TRBJ1-5; CDR3aa: CASSQGGFSNQPQHF; CDR3nt: TGTGCCAGCAGCCAAGGAGGGTTTAGCAATCAGCCCCAGCATTTT
d_gene: TRBD1; v_gene: TRBV2; abundance: .; j_gene: TRBJ1-4; CDR3aa: CASSLTRLGSGGATNEKLFF; CDR3nt: TGTGCCAGCAGCCTCACCCGCCTGGGTTCAGGGGGCGCGACTAATGAAAAACTGTTTTTT
d_gene: TRBD1; v_gene: TRBV18; abundance: once; j_gene: TRBJ1-6; CDR3aa: CASSPTAGTDNSPLHF; CDR3nt: TGTGCCAGCTCACCAACAGCCGGGACAGATAATTCACCCCTCCACTTT
d_gene: TRBD1; v_gene: TRBV28; abundance: .; j_gene: TRBJ1-6; CDR3aa: CAAGGSPLHF; CDR3nt: TGTGCCGCAGGGGGGTCACCCCTCCACTTT
d_gene: .; v_gene: TRBV6-5; abundance: .; j_gene: TRBJ1-2; CDR3aa: CASSLSRAYGYTF; CDR3nt: TGTGCCAGCAGTTTGTCCAGGGCCTATGGCTACACCTTC
d_gene: TRBD1; v_gene: TRBV7-9; abundance: .; j_gene: TRBJ1-2; CDR3aa: CASSFIGQATNGYTF; CDR3nt: TGTGCCAGCAGCTTTATTGGACAGGCTACGAATGGCTACACCTTC
d_gene: TRBD2; v_gene: TRBV3-1/TRBV3-2; abundance: .; j_gene: TRBJ2-2; CDR3aa: CASSQNRLAGPGELFF; CDR3nt: TGTGCCAGCAGCCAAAACAGACTAGCGGGGCCCGGGGAGCTGTTTTTT
d_gene: .; v_gene: TRBV28; abundance: .; j_gene: TRBJ2-3; CDR3aa: CASNSHGTSTDTQYF; CDR3nt: TGTGCCAGCAACTCACACGGGACTAGCACAGATACGCAGTATTTT
d_gene: TRBD2; v_gene: TRBV2; abundance: once; j_gene: TRBJ2-5; CDR3aa: CASSERETSQETQYF; CDR3nt: TGTGCCAGCAGTGAGCGGGAGACAAGCCAAGAGACCCAGTACTTC
d_gene: .; v_gene: TRBV10-2; abundance: .; j_gene: TRBJ1-4; CDR3aa: CASNHGEGRKLFF; CDR3nt: TGCGCCAGCAATCATGGGGAGGGAAGAAAACTGTTTTTT
d_gene: .; v_gene: TRBV19; abundance: .; j_gene: TRBJ1-2; CDR3aa: CASSIGLRGGYGYTF; CDR3nt: TGTGCCAGTAGTATTGGGCTTCGGGGAGGCTATGGCTACACCTTC
d_gene: .; v_gene: TRBV5-1; abundance: once; j_gene: TRBJ1-1; CDR3aa: CASSLTPGHMNTEAFF; CDR3nt: TGCGCCAGCAGCCTCACGCCCGGACATATGAACACTGAAGCTTTCTTT
d_gene: .; v_gene: TRBV2; abundance: .; j_gene: TRBJ1-1; CDR3aa: CASSSDTNTEAFF; CDR3nt: TGTGCCAGCAGTTCTGACACGAACACTGAAGCTTTCTTT
d_gene: .; v_gene: TRBV4-2; abundance: .; j_gene: TRBJ1-2; CDR3aa: CASSLGPRNYGYTF; CDR3nt: TGTGCCAGCAGCCTGGGCCCTCGAAACTATGGCTACACCTTC
d_gene: .; v_gene: TRBV2; abundance: .; j_gene: TRBJ2-1; CDR3aa: CASSREQVQNTEQFF; CDR3nt: TGTGCCAGCAGTAGGGAGCAGGTACAAAATACCGAGCAGTTCTTC
d_gene: .; v_gene: TRBV5-6; abundance: .; j_gene: TRBJ2-1; CDR3aa: CASSLTSYNEQFF; CDR3nt: TGTGCCAGCAGCTTAACCAGCTACAATGAGCAGTTCTTC
d_gene: .; v_gene: TRBV29-1; abundance: .; j_gene: TRBJ1-4; CDR3aa: CSVGGGIGTNEKLFF; CDR3nt: TGCAGCGTAGGCGGGGGAATTGGGACTAATGAAAAACTGTTTTTT
d_gene: .; v_gene: TRBV15; abundance: .; j_gene: TRBJ2-3; CDR3aa: CATSPDSFGNVQDTQYF; CDR3nt: TGTGCCACCAGCCCGGACTCCTTTGGGAACGTGCAAGATACGCAGTATTTT
d_gene: TRBD1; v_gene: TRBV27; abundance: .; j_gene: TRBJ1-2; CDR3aa: CASRPAGQLNYGYTF; CDR3nt: TGTGCCAGCAGGCCGGCGGGACAGTTGAACTATGGCTACACCTTC
d_gene: TRBD1; v_gene: TRBV5-6; abundance: .; j_gene: TRBJ1-1; CDR3aa: CASSLGPQGWNTEAFF; CDR3nt: TGTGCCAGCAGCTTAGGGCCACAGGGGTGGAACACTGAAGCTTTCTTT
d_gene: .; v_gene: TRBV19; abundance: few; j_gene: TRBJ1-1; CDR3aa: CASSWTREAFF; CDR3nt: TGTGCCAGTAGCTGGACAAGGGAAGCTTTCTTT
d_gene: TRBD2; v_gene: TRBV6-8; abundance: .; j_gene: TRBJ2-7; CDR3aa: CASSTGLAGGFFYEQYF; CDR3nt: TGTGCCAGCAGTACGGGACTAGCGGGGGGTTTTTTCTACGAGCAGTACTTC
d_gene: .; v_gene: TRBV6-6; abundance: .; j_gene: TRBJ2-1; CDR3aa: CASSYRDYNEQFF; CDR3nt: TGTGCCAGCAGTTACCGGGACTACAATGAGCAGTTCTTC
d_gene: .; v_gene: TRBV11-3; abundance: .; j_gene: TRBJ2-5; CDR3aa: CASSQEGLETQYF; CDR3nt: TGTGCCAGCAGCCAAGAGGGCTTGGAGACCCAGTACTTC
d_gene: TRBD1; v_gene: TRBV7-2; abundance: .; j_gene: TRBJ1-2; CDR3aa: CASSLVGTGANGYTF; CDR3nt: TGTGCCAGCAGCTTAGTCGGGACAGGGGCGAATGGCTACACCTTC
d_gene: .; v_gene: TRBV7-2; abundance: .; j_gene: TRBJ1-6; CDR3aa: CASSIVGVSSYNSPLHF; CDR3nt: TGTGCCAGCAGCATTGTCGGGGTCAGCTCCTATAATTCACCCCTCCACTTT